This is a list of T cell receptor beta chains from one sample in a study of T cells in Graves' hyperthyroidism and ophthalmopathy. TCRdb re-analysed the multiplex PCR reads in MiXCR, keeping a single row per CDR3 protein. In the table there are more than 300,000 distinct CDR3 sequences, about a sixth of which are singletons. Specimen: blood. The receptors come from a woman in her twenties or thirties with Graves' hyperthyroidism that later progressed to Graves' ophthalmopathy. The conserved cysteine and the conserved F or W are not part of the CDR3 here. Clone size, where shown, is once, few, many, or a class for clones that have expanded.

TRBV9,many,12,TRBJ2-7,ASSVGRASYEQY
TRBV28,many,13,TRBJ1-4,ASSPGIIANEKLF
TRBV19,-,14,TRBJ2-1,ASSIPGLETYNEQF
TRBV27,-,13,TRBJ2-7,ASTWTGGASYEQY
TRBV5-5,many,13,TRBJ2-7,ASSKGTSGNFEQY
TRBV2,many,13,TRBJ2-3,ASNPLATSTDTQY
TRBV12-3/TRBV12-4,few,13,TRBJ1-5,ASSFGTGIYQPQH
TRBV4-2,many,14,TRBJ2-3,ASSQDGAGGSDTQY
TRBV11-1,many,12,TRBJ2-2,ASRRLAGTGELF
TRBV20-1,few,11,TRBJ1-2,SAQGGGFYGYT
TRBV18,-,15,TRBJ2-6,ASSPQLRGTGANVLT
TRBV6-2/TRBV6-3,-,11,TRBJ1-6,ASSAPGNSPLH
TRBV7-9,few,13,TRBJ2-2,ASSSSGAKGGELF
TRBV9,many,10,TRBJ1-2,ASSSRDYGYT
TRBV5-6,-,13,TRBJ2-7,ASSYHRTETYEQY
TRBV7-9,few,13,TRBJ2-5,ASSRGQGYQETQY
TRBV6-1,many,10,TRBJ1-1,ASSEVGEEAF
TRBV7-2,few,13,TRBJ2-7,ASSLDSGGYYEQY
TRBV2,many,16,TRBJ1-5,ASSEHPVDSFSNQPQH